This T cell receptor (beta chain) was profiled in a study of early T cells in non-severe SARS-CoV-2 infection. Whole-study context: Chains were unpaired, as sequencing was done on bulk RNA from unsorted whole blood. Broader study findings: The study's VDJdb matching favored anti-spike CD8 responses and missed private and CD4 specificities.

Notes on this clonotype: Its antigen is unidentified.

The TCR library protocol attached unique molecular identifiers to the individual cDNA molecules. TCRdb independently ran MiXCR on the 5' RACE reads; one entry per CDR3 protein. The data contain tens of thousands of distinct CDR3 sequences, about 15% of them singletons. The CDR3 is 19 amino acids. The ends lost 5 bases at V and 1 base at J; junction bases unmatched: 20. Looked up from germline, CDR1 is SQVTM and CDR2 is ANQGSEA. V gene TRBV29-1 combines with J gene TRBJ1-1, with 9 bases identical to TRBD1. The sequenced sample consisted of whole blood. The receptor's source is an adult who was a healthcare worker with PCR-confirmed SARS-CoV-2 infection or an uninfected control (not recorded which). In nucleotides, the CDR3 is TGCAGCGTTCTAGGGGCTGGGGACAGGGCGTTTGTCTCGAACACTGAAGCTTTCTTT. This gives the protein CSVLGAGDRAFVSNTEAFF.